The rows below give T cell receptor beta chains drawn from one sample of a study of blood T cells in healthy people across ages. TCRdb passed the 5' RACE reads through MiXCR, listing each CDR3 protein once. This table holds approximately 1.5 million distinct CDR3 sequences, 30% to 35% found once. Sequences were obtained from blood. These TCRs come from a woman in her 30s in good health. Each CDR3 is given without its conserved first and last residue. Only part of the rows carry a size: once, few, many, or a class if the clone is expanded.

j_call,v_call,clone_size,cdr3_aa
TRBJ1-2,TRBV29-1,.,SVEELDNYGYT
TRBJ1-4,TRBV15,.,ATSSGGQVTGKKLF
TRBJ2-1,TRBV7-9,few,ASSLASGGVNEQF
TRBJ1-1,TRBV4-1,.,ASSQEGQASGTEAF
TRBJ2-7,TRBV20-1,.,SAKDNQSYEQY
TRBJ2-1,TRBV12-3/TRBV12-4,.,ASSRGTGEYNEQF
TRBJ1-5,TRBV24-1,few,ATSGPNQPQH
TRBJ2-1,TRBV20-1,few,SARARLAGFNEQF
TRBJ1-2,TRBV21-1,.,ASRVRPEQGRNYGYT
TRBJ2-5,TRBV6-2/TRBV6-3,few,ASSYPPETQY
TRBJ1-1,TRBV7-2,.,ASSFRDRGLKNTEAF